This T cell receptor (beta chain) originates from a study of blood T cell repertoires in COVID-19. The wider study: The United States, Italy and Spain supplied acute and convalescent COVID-19 samples. In each case, the material was cDNA or gDNA derived from T cells, B-cell-depleted T cells, or PBMCs.

Trimming removed 3 bases at V and 1 base at J, with 13 bases between. The CDR3 has 15 amino acids. Germline CDR1 reads MNHEY; CDR2 reads SMNVEV (reference sequence). Repertoires were generated with immunoSEQ multiplex PCR, while TCRdb's copy carries only in-frame clones and drops some. The sample lists some 390,000 clones, nearly 90% occurring once. The receptor comes from a woman between 25 and 40 years old who had recovered from COVID-19. The chain joins TRBV27 to TRBJ2-7, with D possibly matching TRBD1 (5 bases). Sequencing was carried out using PBMCs or T cells enriched from blood (not recorded which). CDR3 in amino acids: CASSFDSFGSYEQYF. The CDR3, as DNA: TGTGCCAGCAGTTTTGACAGTTTTGGATCCTACGAGCAGTACTTC.